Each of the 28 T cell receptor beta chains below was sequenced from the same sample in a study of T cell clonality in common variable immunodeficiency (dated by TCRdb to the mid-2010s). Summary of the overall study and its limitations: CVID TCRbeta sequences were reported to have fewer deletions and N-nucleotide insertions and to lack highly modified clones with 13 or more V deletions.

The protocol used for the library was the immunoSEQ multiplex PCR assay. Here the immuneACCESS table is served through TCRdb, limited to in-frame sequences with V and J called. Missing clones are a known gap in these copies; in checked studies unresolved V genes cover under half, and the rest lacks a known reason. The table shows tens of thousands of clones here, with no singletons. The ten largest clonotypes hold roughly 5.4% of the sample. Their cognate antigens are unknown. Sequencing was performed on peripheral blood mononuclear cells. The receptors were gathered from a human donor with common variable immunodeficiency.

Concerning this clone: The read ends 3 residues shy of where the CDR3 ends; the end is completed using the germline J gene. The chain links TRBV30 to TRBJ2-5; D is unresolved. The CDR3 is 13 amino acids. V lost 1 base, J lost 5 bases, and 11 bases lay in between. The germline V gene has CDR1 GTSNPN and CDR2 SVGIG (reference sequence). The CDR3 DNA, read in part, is TGTGCCTGGAGTGACCCCCCTCGGGAGACC. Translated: CAWSDPPRET. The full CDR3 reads CAWSDPPRETQYF.

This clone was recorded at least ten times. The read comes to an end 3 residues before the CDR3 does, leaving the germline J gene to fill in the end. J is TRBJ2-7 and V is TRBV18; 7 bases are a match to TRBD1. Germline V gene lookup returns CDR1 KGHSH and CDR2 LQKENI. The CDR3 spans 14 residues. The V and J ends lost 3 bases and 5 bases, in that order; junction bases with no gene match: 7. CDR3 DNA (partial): TGTGCCAGCTCACCCCCCACAGGGGTGAACGAG. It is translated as CASSPPTGVNE. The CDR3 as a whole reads CASSPPTGVNEQYF.

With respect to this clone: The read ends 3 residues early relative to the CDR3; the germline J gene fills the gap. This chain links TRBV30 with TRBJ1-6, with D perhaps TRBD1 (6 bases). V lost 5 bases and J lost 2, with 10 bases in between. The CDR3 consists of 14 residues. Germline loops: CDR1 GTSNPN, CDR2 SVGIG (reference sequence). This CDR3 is CAWVGGPYNSPLHF. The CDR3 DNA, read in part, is TGTGCCTGGGTTGGGGGCCCCTATAATTCACCC.

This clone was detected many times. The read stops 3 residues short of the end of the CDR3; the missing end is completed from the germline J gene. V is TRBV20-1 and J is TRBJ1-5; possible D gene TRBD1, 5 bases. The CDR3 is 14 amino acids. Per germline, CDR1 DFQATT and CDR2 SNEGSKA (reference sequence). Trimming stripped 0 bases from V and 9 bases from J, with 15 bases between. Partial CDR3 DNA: TGCAGTGCTAGAGATGGACTAGCGGGGGGGCCC. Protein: CSARDGLAGGP. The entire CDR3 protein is CSARDGLAGGPQHF.

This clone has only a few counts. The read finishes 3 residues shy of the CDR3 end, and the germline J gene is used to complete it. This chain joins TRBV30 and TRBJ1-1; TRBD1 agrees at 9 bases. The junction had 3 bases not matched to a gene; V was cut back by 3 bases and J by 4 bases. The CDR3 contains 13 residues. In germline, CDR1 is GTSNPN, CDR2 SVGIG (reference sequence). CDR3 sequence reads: CAWRGTGSTEAFF. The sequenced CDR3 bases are TGTGCCTGGAGGGGGACAGGGAGCACTGAA. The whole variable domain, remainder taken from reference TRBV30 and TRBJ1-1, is SQTIHQWPATLVQPVGSPLSLECTVEGTSNPNLYWYRQAAGRGLQLLFYSVGIGQISSEVPQNLSASRPQDRQFILSSKKLLLSDSGFYLCAWRGTGSTEAFFGQGTRLTVV.

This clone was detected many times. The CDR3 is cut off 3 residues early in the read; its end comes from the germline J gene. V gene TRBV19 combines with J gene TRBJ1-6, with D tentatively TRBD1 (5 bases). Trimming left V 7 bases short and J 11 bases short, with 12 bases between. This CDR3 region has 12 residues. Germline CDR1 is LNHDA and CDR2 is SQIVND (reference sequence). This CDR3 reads CASKGSTAPLHF. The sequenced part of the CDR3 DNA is TGTGCCAGTAAAGGGTCGACAGCACCC. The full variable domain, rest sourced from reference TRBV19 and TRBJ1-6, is DGGITQSPKYLFRKEGQNVTLSCEQNLNHDAMYWYRQDPGQGLRLIYYSQIVNDFQKGDIAEGYSVSREKKESFPLTVTSAQKNPTAFYLCASKGSTAPLHFGNGTRLTVT.

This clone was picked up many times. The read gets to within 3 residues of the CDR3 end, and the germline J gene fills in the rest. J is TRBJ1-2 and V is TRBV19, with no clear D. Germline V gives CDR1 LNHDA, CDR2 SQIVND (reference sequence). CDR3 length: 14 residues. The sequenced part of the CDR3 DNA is TGTGCCAGTAGTATTTCATCGGGGTACGGCGGC. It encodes CASSISSGYGG. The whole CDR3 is CASSISSGYGGYTF.

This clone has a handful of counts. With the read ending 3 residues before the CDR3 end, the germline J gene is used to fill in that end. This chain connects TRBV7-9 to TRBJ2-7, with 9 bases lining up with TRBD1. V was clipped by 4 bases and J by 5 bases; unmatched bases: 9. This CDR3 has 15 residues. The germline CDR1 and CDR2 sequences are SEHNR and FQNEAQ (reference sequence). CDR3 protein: CASSSRDRVRDEQYF. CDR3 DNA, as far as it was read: TGTGCCAGCAGCTCCCGGGACAGGGTACGGGACGAG.

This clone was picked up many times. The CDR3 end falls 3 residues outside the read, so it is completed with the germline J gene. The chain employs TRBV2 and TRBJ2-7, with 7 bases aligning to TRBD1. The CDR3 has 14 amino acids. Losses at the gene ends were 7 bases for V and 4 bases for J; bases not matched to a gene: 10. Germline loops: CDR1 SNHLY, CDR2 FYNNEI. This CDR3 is CASNRDSVMYEQYF. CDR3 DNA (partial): TGTGCCAGCAACCGGGACAGTGTGATGTACGAG.

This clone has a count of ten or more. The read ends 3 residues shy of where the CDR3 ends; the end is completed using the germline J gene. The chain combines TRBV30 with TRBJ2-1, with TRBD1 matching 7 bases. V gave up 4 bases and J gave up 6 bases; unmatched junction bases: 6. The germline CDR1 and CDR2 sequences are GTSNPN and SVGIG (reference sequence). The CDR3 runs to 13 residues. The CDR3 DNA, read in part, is TGTGCCTGGACCTCGACAGGGTTCAATGAG. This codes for CAWTSTGFNE. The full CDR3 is CAWTSTGFNEQFF.

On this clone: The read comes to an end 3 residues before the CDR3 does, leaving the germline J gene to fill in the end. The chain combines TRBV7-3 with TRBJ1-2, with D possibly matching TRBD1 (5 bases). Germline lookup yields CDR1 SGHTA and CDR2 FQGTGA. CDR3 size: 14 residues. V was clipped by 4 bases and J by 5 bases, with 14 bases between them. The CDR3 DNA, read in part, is TGTGCCAGCAGCTCTTTAAGGGGTGTTTATGGC. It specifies CASSSLRGVYG. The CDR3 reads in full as CASSSLRGVYGYTF. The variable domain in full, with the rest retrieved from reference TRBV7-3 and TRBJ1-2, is GAGVSQTPSNKVTEKGKYVELRCDPISGHTALYWYRQSLGQGPEFLIYFQGTGAADDSGLPNDRFFAVRPEGSVSTLKIQRTERGDSAVYLCASSSLRGVYGYTFGSGTRLTVV.

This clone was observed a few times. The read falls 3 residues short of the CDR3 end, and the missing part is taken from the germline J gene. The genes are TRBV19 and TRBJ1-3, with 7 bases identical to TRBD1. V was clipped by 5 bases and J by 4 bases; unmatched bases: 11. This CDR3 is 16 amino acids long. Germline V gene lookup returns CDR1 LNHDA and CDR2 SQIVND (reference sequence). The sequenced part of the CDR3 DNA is TGTGCCAGTAGTGCCCCCCGGGACAGTACGGGAAACACC. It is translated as CASSAPRDSTGNT. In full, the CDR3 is CASSAPRDSTGNTIYF.

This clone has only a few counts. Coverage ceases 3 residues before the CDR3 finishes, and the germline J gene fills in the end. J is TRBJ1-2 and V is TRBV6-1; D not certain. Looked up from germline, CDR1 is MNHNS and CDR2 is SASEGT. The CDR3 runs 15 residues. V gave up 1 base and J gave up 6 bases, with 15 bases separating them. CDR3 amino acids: CASSEEGRKMDGYTF. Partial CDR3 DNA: TGTGCCAGCAGTGAAGAAGGCAGAAAAATGGATGGC.

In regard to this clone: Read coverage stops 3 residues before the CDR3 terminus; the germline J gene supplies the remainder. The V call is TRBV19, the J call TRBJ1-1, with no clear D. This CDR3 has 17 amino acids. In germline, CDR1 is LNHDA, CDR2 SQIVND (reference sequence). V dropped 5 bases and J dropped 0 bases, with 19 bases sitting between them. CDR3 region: CASSFPAETTLNTEAFF. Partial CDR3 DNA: TGTGCCAGTAGTTTCCCGGCAGAGACAACCTTGAACACTGAA.

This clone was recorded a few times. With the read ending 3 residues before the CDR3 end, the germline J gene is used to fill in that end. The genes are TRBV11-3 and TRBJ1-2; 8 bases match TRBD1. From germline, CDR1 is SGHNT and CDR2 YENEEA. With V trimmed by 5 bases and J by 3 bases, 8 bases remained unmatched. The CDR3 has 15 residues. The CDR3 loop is CASSGVGGQDYGYTF. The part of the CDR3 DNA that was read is TGTGCCAGCAGCGGCGTTGGGGGACAGGACTATGGC. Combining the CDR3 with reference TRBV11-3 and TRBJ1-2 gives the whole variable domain EAGVVQSPRYKIIEKKQPVAFWCNPISGHNTLYWYLQNLGQGPELLIRYENEEAVDDSQLPKDRFSAERLKGVDSTLKIQPAELGDSAVYLCASSGVGGQDYGYTFGSGTRLTVV.

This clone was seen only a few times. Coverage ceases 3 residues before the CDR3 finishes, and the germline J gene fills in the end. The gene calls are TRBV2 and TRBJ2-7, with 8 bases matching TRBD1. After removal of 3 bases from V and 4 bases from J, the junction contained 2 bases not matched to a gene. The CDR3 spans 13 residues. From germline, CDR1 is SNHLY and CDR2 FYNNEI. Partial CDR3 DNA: TGTGCCAGCAGTGACAGGGGGCGGTACGAG. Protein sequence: CASSDRGRYE. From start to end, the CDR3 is CASSDRGRYEQYF.

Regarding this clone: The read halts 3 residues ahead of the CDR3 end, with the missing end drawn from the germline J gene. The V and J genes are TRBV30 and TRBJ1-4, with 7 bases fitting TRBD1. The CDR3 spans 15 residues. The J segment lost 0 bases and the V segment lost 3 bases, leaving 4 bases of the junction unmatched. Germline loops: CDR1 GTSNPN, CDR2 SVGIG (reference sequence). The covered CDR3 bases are TGTGCCTGGAGGGATGGACAGGCAACTAATGAAAAA. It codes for CAWRDGQATNEK. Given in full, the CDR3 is CAWRDGQATNEKLFF.

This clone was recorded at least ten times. CDR3 residues: CASSLNRGDEQYF. The covered CDR3 bases are TGTGCCAGCAGCTTAAACAGGGGTGACGAG. The chain employs TRBV7-9 and TRBJ2-7; 7 positions agree with TRBD1. Read coverage stops 3 residues before the CDR3 terminus; the germline J gene supplies the remainder. The CDR3 consists of 13 residues. CDR1 SEHNR and CDR2 FQNEAQ come from the germline V gene (reference sequence). V lost 2 bases and J lost 5; bases outside the gene matches: 3.

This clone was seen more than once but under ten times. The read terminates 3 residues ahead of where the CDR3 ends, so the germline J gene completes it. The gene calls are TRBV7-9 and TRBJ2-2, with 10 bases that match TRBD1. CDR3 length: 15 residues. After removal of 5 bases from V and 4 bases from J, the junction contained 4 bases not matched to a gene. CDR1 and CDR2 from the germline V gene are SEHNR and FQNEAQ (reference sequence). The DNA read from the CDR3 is TGTGCCAGCAGCCCGGGACAGGGGATCACCGGGGAG. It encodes CASSPGQGITGE. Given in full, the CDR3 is CASSPGQGITGELFF. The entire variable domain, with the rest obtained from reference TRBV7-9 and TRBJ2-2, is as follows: DTGVSQNPRHKITKRGQNVTFRCDPISEHNRLYWYRQTLGQGPEFLTYFQNEAQLEKSRLLSDRFSAERPKGSFSTLEIQRTEQGDSAMYLCASSPGQGITGELFFGEGSRLTVL.

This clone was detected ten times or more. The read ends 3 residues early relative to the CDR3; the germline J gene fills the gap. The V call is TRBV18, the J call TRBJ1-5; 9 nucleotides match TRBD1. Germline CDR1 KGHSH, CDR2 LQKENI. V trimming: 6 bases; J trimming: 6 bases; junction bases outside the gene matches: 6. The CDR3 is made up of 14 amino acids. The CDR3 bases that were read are TGTGCCAGCTCTCAAACAGGGGGCGGTCAGCCC. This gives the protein CASSQTGGGQP. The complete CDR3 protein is CASSQTGGGQPQHF.

CDR3 protein: CASSIWDRAAEQFF. The sequenced CDR3 bases are TGTGCCAGTAGTATATGGGACAGGGCGGCTGAG. This chain uses TRBV19 with TRBJ2-1; 9 bases are a match to TRBD1. Read data end 3 residues before the CDR3 end; the end is taken from the germline J gene. The V and J ends lost 2 bases and 9 bases, in that order; junction bases with no gene match: 5. Germline CDR1 and CDR2: LNHDA and SQIVND (reference sequence). This CDR3 spans 14 amino acids.

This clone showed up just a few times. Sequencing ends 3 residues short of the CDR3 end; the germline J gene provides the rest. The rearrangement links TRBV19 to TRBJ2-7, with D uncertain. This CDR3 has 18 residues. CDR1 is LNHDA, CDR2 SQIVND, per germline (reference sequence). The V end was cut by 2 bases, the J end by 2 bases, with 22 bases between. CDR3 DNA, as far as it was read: TGTGCCAGTAGTATACACGTTGTTTTAGGGCACCTCACCTACGAG. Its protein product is CASSIHVVLGHLTYE. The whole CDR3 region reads CASSIHVVLGHLTYEQYF.

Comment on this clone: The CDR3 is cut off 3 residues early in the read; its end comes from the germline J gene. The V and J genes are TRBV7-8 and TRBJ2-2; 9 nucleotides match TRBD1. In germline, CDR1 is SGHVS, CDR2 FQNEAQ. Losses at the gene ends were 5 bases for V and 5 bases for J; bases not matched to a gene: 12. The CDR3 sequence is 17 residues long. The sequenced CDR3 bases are TGTGCCAGCAGCCTATTCCGCGGACAGGGGAGTACCGGGGAG. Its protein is CASSLFRGQGSTGE. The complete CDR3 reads CASSLFRGQGSTGELFF.

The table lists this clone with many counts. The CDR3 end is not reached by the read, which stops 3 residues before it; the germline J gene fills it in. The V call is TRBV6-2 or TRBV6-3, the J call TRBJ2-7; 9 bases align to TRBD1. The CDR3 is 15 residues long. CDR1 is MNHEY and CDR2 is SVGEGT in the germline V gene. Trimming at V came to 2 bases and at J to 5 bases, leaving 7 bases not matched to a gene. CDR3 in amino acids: CASSYVGTGKDEQYF. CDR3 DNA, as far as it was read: TGTGCCAGCAGTTACGTAGGGACAGGGAAGGACGAG.

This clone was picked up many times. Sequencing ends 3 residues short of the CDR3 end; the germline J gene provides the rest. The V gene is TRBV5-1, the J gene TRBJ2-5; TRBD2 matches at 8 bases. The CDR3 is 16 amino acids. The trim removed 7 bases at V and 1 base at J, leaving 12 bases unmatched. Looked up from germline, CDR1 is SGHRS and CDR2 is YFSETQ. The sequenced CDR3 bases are TGCGCCAGCTGTTTTCGGACTAGCTCACCCCAAGAGACC. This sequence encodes CASCFRTSSPQET. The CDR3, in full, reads CASCFRTSSPQETQYF.

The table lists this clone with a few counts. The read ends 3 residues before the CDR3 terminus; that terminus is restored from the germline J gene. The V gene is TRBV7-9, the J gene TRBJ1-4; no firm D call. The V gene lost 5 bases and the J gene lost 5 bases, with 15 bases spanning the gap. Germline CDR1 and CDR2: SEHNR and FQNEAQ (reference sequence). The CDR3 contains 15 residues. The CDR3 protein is CASSPIGFRNEKLFF. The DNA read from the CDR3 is TGTGCCAGCAGCCCCATCGGGTTCCGGAATGAAAAA.

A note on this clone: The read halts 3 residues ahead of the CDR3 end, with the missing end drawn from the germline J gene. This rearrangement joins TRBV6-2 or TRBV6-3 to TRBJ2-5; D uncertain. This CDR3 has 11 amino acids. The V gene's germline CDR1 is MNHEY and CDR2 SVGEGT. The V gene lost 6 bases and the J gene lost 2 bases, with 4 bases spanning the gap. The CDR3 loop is CASSLQETQYF. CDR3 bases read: TGTGCCAGCAGCCTTCAAGAGACC.

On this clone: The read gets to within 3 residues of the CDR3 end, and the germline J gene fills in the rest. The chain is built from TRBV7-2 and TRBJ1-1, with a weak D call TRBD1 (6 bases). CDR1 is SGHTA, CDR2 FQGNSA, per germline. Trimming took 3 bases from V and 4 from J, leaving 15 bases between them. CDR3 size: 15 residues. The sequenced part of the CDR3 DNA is TGTGCCAGCAGCTTTTATCAGGGAGGGGGCACTGAA. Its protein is CASSFYQGGGTE. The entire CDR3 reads CASSFYQGGGTEAFF.